The clone carrying this T cell receptor beta chain showed up many times. The data originate from a study of regulatory T cells in long-lasting Graves disease. The CDR3 has 13 amino acids. CDR1 and CDR2 from the germline V gene are MNHEY and SMNVEV (reference sequence). V was clipped by 9 bases and J by 4 bases, with 14 bases between them. Construction of the TCR beta libraries employed iRepertoire HTBI primers in conjunction with Arm-PCR of CDR3 regions. TCRdb processed the multiplex PCR reads anew with MiXCR; each CDR3 protein has one entry. The table lists about 450,000 distinct CDR3 sequences, less than 15% of them singletons. Time point given: newly diagnosed GD, antithyroid drugs for less than 3 months. RNA extracted from PBMCs served as the sequencing template. This same sample was also part of a study on T cells in Graves' hyperthyroidism and ophthalmopathy.

The rearrangement uses TRBV27 and TRBJ2-3; D might be TRBD1 (6 bases). The TCR sequence derives from a woman in her fifties or sixties with Graves disease. The sample was peripheral blood mononuclear cells (PBMCs), taken at new diagnosis, from a patient treated with antithyroid drugs. CDR3 region: CASHTGIADTQYF. The CDR3 DNA reads TGTGCCAGTCACACAGGGATAGCAGATACGCAGTATTTT.